These 32 T cell receptor beta chains were all obtained from the same sample, sequenced in a study of CDR3 diversity in severe acne. TCRdb itself ran the PCR reads through MiXCR, one entry per CDR3 protein. The sample yields more than 70,000 distinct CDR3 sequences, roughly 52% seen once. Sequencing used blood. These receptors came from a male donor in good health, serving as a control.

Remarks on this clonotype: A much larger clone sits a single nucleotide away, making a read error possible. This chain links TRBV19 with TRBJ2-3; 10 nucleotides line up with TRBD2. Germline assignment: CDR1 LNHDA and CDR2 SQIVND (reference sequence). The CDR3 has 15 amino acids. V trimming: 5 bases; J trimming: 4 bases; junction bases outside the gene matches: 6. The CDR3 reads CASSAAAGGPDTQYF. The CDR3 DNA reads as TGTGCCAGTAGTGCAGCAGCGGGAGGGCCAGATACGCAGTATTTT.

This clonotype is medium-sized in the sample. This chain connects TRBV20-1 to TRBJ2-5; 9 bases are shared with TRBD2. This CDR3 comprises 13 residues. J was trimmed by 4 bases and V by 6 bases; bases with no gene match: 6. Looked up from germline, CDR1 is DFQATT and CDR2 is SNEGSKA (reference sequence). The CDR3 sequence is CSALGLATETQYF. CDR3 in DNA: TGCAGTGCCCTGGGACTAGCCACAGAGACCCAGTACTTC.

In this sample, this clonotype turned up a few times. The V call is TRBV19, the J call TRBJ2-7; the D gene is possibly TRBD1 (5 bases). Trimming stripped 3 bases from V and 7 bases from J, with 13 bases between. The V gene's germline CDR1 is LNHDA and CDR2 SQIVND (reference sequence). The CDR3 spans 13 residues. The DNA of the CDR3 is TGTGCCAGTAGTATTGGGGCAGGGTGGGAGCAGTACTTC. It yields the protein CASSIGAGWEQYF.

The genes are TRBV24-1 and TRBJ2-3, with D unclear. CDR1 is KGHDR, CDR2 SFDVKD, per germline. The CDR3 loop spans 11 amino acids. The germline V and J ends were trimmed by 5 bases and 6 bases, with 5 bases remaining between them. The CDR3 DNA is TGTGCCACCAGTGGGGCCGATACGCAGTATTTT. The encoded protein is CATSGADTQYF.

The chain is built from TRBV24-1 and TRBJ2-7; D is possibly TRBD2 (6 bases). The CDR3 contains 12 residues. The V end lost 2 bases, the J end lost 7 bases, and 8 bases lay between the germline ends. CDR1 and CDR2 (germline): KGHDR, SFDVKD. In DNA form, the CDR3 reads TGTGCCACCAGTGATTCAGGAGGGGAGCAGTACTTC. This codes for CATSDSGGEQYF.

The chain links TRBV15 to TRBJ2-4, with D possibly being TRBD1 (8 bases). Germline CDR1 LNHNV, CDR2 YYDKDF (reference sequence). The CDR3 runs to 16 residues. Trimming pared 0 bases from V and 6 bases from J, leaving 15 bases between. CDR3 in DNA: TGTGCCACCAGCAGAGAGGCAGGGGGCGGGGGAAACATTCAGTACTTC. Translating gives CATSREAGGGGNIQYF. Together with reference TRBV15 and TRBJ2-4, the CDR3 gives the full variable domain: DAMVIQNPRYQVTQFGKPVTLSCSQTLNHNVMYWYQQKSSQAPKLLFHYYDKDFNNEADTPDNFQSRRPNTSFCFLDIRSPGLGDTAMYLCATSREAGGGGNIQYFGAGTRLSVL.

The V call is TRBV19, the J call TRBJ2-1; 11 positions agree with TRBD2. The CDR3 contains 15 residues. V lost 5 bases, J lost 8 bases, and 8 bases stayed unmatched. Germline V CDR1 and CDR2: LNHDA, SQIVND (reference sequence). CDR3 sequence (DNA): TGTGCCAGTAGTCCCCTTAGCGGGAGGGCCTATGAGCAGTTCTTC. The encoded protein is CASSPLSGRAYEQFF.

V usage is TRBV6-5 and J usage is TRBJ1-4, with D perhaps TRBD1 (6 bases). Germline V CDR1 and CDR2: MNHEY, SVGAGI. Trimming took 2 bases from V and 8 from J, leaving 18 bases between them. This CDR3 is 16 amino acids long. DNA for the CDR3: TGTGCCAGCAGTTACACGCTGACAGGCACGGGCGAAAAACTGTTTTTT. Translating gives CASSYTLTGTGEKLFF.

DNA for the CDR3: TGTGCCAGCAGCGTAGGGCCCACTAGCGGGAGCACAGATACGCAGTATTTT. This codes for CASSVGPTSGSTDTQYF. This chain connects TRBV9 to TRBJ2-3; 9 bases are shared with TRBD2. The CDR3 extends over 17 amino acids. The V and J ends lost 0 bases and 0 bases, in that order; junction bases with no gene match: 5. Germline CDR1 is SGDLS and CDR2 is YYNGEE.

As for this clonotype: This may stem from a read error, because a much larger clone lies one nucleotide away. The rearrangement links TRBV19 to TRBJ2-2; 7 positions agree with TRBD1. The CDR3 totals 15 residues. Germline V CDR1 and CDR2: LNHDA, SQIVND (reference sequence). The CDR3 loop reads CASSALDRDTGELSF. CDR3 sequence (DNA): TGTGCCAGTAGTGCCCTAGACAGGGACACCGGGGAGCTGTCTTTT.

This clonotype is classed as medium-sized. The chain carries TRBV24-1 and TRBJ2-1; 13 positions agree with TRBD2. CDR1 is KGHDR and CDR2 is SFDVKD in the germline V gene. This CDR3 spans 17 amino acids. V was pared by 4 bases and J by 9 bases, with 11 bases of the junction left unmatched. The CDR3 spells CATSETSGGRQAGEQFF. In DNA form, the CDR3 reads TGTGCCACCAGTGAGACTAGCGGGGGGCGCCAGGCAGGTGAGCAGTTCTTC.

Notes on this clonotype: One end of the junction fails to match germline, which may point to a read error. The chain uses TRBV10-3 and TRBJ1-2; D remains unclear. CDR1 ENHRY and CDR2 SYGVKD come from the germline V gene. This CDR3 has 11 residues. The CDR3, as DNA: TGTGCCAGCAGTTACGTGGATGGCTACACCTTC. This sequence encodes CASSYVDGYTF.

CDR3 amino acids: CASSPGGLAGEDEQFF. The CDR3 DNA reads as TGTGCCAGCAGCCCTGGTGGGCTAGCGGGGGAGGATGAGCAGTTCTTC. The chain employs TRBV7-6 and TRBJ2-1; 10 bases match TRBD2. The germline gives CDR1 SGHVS, CDR2 FNYEAQ. There are 16 residues in the CDR3. Trimming removed 5 bases from V and 8 bases from J; junction bases left unmatched: 12.

This clonotype has at least ten counts. The CDR3 bases are TGTGCCAGCAGCCGCCGGGGTTACGAGCAGTACTTC. Translating gives CASSRRGYEQYF. V gene TRBV7-9 combines with J gene TRBJ2-7, with D possibly matching TRBD2 (5 bases). Deletions cut 5 bases from V and 4 bases from J, with 9 bases between. This CDR3 contains 12 residues. Germline CDR1 and CDR2: SEHNR and FQNEAQ (reference sequence).

This clonotype has only one observation. The V gene is TRBV5-1, the J gene TRBJ2-7; D not resolved. V was cut by 4 bases and J by 4 bases, with 18 bases left in between. Germline V gene data show CDR1 as SGHRS and CDR2 as YFSETQ. The CDR3 is 15 residues long. CDR3 sequence: CASSPRNSPAYEQYF. CDR3 DNA sequence: TGCGCCAGCAGCCCTCGAAACTCGCCTGCTTACGAGCAGTACTTC. The full variable domain, in which reference TRBV5-1 and TRBJ2-7 provide the parts outside the CDR3, is KAGVTQTPRYLIKTRGQQVTLSCSPISGHRSVSWYQQTPGQGLQFLFEYFSETQRNKGNFPGRFSGRQFSNSRSEMNVSTLELGDSALYLCASSPRNSPAYEQYFGPGTRLTVT.

V and J are TRBV5-1 and TRBJ2-5; no clear D. Trimming took 2 bases from V and 1 from J, leaving 3 bases between them. CDR3 size: 12 residues. Germline V gene sequence: CDR1 SGHRS, CDR2 YFSETQ. This CDR3 is CASSFAQETQYF. Here the CDR3 DNA reads TGCGCCAGCAGCTTCGCCCAAGAGACCCAGTACTTC.

In its sample, this clonotype was seen many times. This chain connects TRBV20-1 to TRBJ1-1; no clear D. V was clipped by 2 bases and J by 3 bases, with 10 bases between them. Germline-derived CDR1 and CDR2 are DFQATT and SNEGSKA (reference sequence). This CDR3 region has 13 residues. The CDR3 DNA reads as TGCAGTGCTAGAAATCGCCATGACACTGAAGCTTTCTTT. Its translation is CSARNRHDTEAFF.

The CDR3 DNA is TGTGCCAGCAGCCGCCGGAATGTTGTAGGAGGGCCCAGCGAGCAGTACTTC. Translating it yields CASSRRNVVGGPSEQYF. The chain combines TRBV7-6 with TRBJ2-7; D might be TRBD2 (6 bases). V was pared by 5 bases and J by 6 bases, with 26 bases between. This CDR3 region has 17 residues. The V gene's germline CDR1 is SGHVS and CDR2 FNYEAQ.

This clonotype has just a few counts. The chain employs TRBV7-9 and TRBJ2-7; tentatively, D is TRBD2 (5 bases). This CDR3 region has 12 residues. CDR1 and CDR2 (germline): SEHNR, FQNEAQ (reference sequence). V was clipped by 5 bases and J by 7 bases, with 12 bases between them. The CDR3 DNA reads as TGTGCCAGCAGCCAAACGACGGGAGAGCAGTACTTC. Translating gives CASSQTTGEQYF. The variable domain in full, completed from reference TRBV7-9 and TRBJ2-7, reads DTGVSQNPRHKITKRGQNVTFRCDPISEHNRLYWYRQTLGQGPEFLTYFQNEAQLEKSRLLSDRFSAERPKGSFSTLEIQRTEQGDSAMYLCASSQTTGEQYFGPGTRLTVT.

The J gene is TRBJ2-7, the V gene TRBV12-3 or TRBV12-4, with 10 nucleotides matching TRBD2. The CDR3 is made up of 15 amino acids. Germline trimming cut 6 bases from V and 6 bases from J; bases unmatched to any gene: 11. This CDR3 is CASRPTLAGEVEQYF. The DNA for the CDR3 is TGTGCCAGCAGACCGACCCTAGCGGGAGAAGTCGAGCAGTACTTC.

The chain carries TRBV2 and TRBJ1-1; tentatively, D is TRBD1 (5 bases). The CDR3 spans 17 residues. Germline V gene lookup returns CDR1 SNHLY and CDR2 FYNNEI. The V gene lost 0 bases and the J gene lost 5 bases, with 19 bases spanning the gap. This CDR3 is CASSEALLRGTRTEAFF. Written as DNA, the CDR3 is TGTGCCAGCAGTGAAGCGCTTCTGAGGGGCACGCGGACTGAAGCTTTCTTT.

This chain connects TRBV10-3 to TRBJ1-1; D is ambiguous. V lost 0 bases to trimming and J lost 4 bases, with 12 bases between them. Germline CDR1 reads ENHRY; CDR2 reads SYGVKD. CDR3 size: 15 residues. The CDR3 DNA reads as TGTGCCATCAGTGAGTCCGCCTTGGAGTCCACTGAAGCTTTCTTT. It codes for CAISESALESTEAFF.

This clonotype was recorded at least ten times. V usage is TRBV5-6 and J usage is TRBJ2-2; 7 positions match TRBD1. The CDR3 runs to 15 residues. Trimming removed 1 base from V and 6 bases from J; junction bases left unmatched: 6. CDR1 and CDR2 (germline): SGHDT, YYEEEE. CDR3 residues: CASSLRDREAGELFF. CDR3 nucleotide sequence: TGTGCCAGCAGCTTGCGTGACAGGGAAGCCGGGGAGCTGTTTTTT.

The V call is TRBV20-1, the J call TRBJ1-1; D is uncertain. This CDR3 region has 14 residues. Germline assignment: CDR1 DFQATT and CDR2 SNEGSKA (reference sequence). V was pared by 0 bases and J by 1 base, with 9 bases between. The CDR3 loop is CSARDRRGNTEAFF. The CDR3 DNA sequence: TGCAGTGCTAGAGATCGGAGAGGGAACACTGAAGCTTTCTTT.

This clonotype was observed at least ten times. J is TRBJ2-7 and V is TRBV7-9; D gene uncertain. The V and J ends lost 4 bases and 7 bases respectively, with 11 bases between them. The CDR3 loop spans 12 amino acids. Germline CDR1 is SEHNR and CDR2 is FQNEAQ (reference sequence). This chain's CDR3 is CASSSYWREQYF. CDR3 nucleotide sequence: TGTGCCAGCAGCTCATATTGGAGAGAGCAGTACTTC.

The V gene is TRBV20-1, the J gene TRBJ2-2; 11 bases line up with TRBD1. The CDR3 runs 15 residues. Looked up from germline, CDR1 is DFQATT and CDR2 is SNEGSKA (reference sequence). After removal of 6 bases from V and 4 bases from J, the junction contained 7 bases not matched to a gene. The CDR3 here is CSAPGQGASTGELFF. CDR3 DNA sequence: TGCAGTGCCCCCGGACAGGGGGCGAGCACCGGGGAGCTGTTTTTT.

The rearrangement uses TRBV13 and TRBJ2-5; weak D call: TRBD2 (6 bases). Germline CDR1 PRHDT, CDR2 FYEKMQ (reference sequence). The V end lost 1 base, the J end lost 5 bases, and 11 bases lay between the germline ends. The CDR3 covers 14 residues. The CDR3 is CASSLVASEETQYF. Written as DNA, the CDR3 is TGTGCCAGCAGCTTAGTGGCTAGCGAGGAGACCCAGTACTTC.

The table lists this clonotype with a few counts. The chain combines TRBV28 with TRBJ1-2, with a tentative D call TRBD1 (5 bases). The CDR3 sequence is 15 residues long. The V and J ends lost 8 bases and 4 bases respectively, with 20 bases between them. The germline CDR1 and CDR2 sequences are MDHEN and SYDVKM. In DNA, the CDR3 is TGTGCCAGCCTTCCCCCGCAGGGTGGGAGCTATGGCTACACCTTC. Translated, it gives CASLPPQGGSYGYTF.

In its sample, this clonotype was seen many times. V is TRBV24-1 and J is TRBJ2-5; D unclear. Germline assignment: CDR1 KGHDR and CDR2 SFDVKD. The V end was cut by 0 bases, the J end by 4 bases, with 2 bases between. The CDR3 is 12 residues long. CDR3 DNA: TGTGCCACCAGTGATTTGGCAGAGACCCAGTACTTC. Its protein is CATSDLAETQYF.

The chain carries TRBV15 and TRBJ2-6; 8 nucleotides line up with TRBD1. V shed 8 bases and J 0 bases; nucleotides not matched to a gene: 3. Germline CDR1 LNHNV, CDR2 YYDKDF (reference sequence). The CDR3 has 15 residues. The CDR3 here is CATGTGSSGANVLTF. The DNA of the CDR3 is TGTGCCACCGGGACAGGTAGCTCTGGGGCCAACGTCCTGACTTTC.

This clonotype is classed as medium-sized (0.01 to 0.1%). The J gene is TRBJ2-7, the V gene TRBV7-6, with a tentative D call TRBD2 (5 bases). Per germline, CDR1 SGHVS and CDR2 FNYEAQ. Trimming removed 2 bases at V and 0 bases at J, with 11 bases between. This CDR3 is 15 amino acids long. CDR3 DNA sequence: TGTGCCAGCAGCTTAAACGGGAAAGTCTCCTACGAGCAGTACTTC. Translation: CASSLNGKVSYEQYF.

The V and J genes are TRBV29-1 and TRBJ1-2; D remains unclear. Trimming stripped 7 bases from V and 8 bases from J, with 14 bases between. Germline lookup yields CDR1 SQVTM and CDR2 ANQGSEA. The CDR3 loop spans 11 amino acids. CDR3 sequence: CSAGEGFGYTF. The CDR3, as DNA: TGCAGCGCTGGAGAAGGGTTCGGCTACACCTTC.